This T cell receptor beta chain was profiled in a study of blood T cell repertoires in COVID-19. Overall study: The analysed material was cDNA or gDNA that came from T cells, B-cell-depleted T cells, or PBMCs.

Original methodology: Reference gene primer amplification gave nucleated cell count estimates. Assay: immunoSEQ multiplex PCR; the TCRdb copy retains only in-frame clones and omits some. The V and J calls and clone size were taken over from that table, and D and trimming were inferred from the DNA. The table lists approximately 97,000 clones, about nine tenths of them singletons. V was clipped by 6 bases and J by 0 bases, with 16 bases between them. The CDR3 length is 16 residues. The sequence was obtained from a man aged 55 to 70 with acute or convalescent COVID-19. The rearrangement links TRBV6-7 to TRBJ2-3; D perhaps matches TRBD1 (5 bases). TRBV6-7 carries the ORF label, with uncertain function. What was sequenced was peripheral blood. The DNA for the CDR3 is TGTGCCAGCAGCCCCCCCTCGACAGATAGCACAGATACGCAGTATTTT. Protein product: CASSPPSTDSTDTQYF.